The 32 T cell receptor beta chains given below trace back to one sample, sequenced in a study. Each CDR3 protein is one row after TCRdb ran MiXCR on the 5' RACE reads. Seen here are roughly 54,000 distinct CDR3 sequences, under 20% observed once, and the top ten hold 2% to 2.5%. The sample comprised naive CD4+ T cells sorted from blood. The subset here: naive CD4+ T cells, CD4+CD45RA+CD25-. The source of these receptors is a female donor with breast cancer.

The V gene is TRBV7-9, the J gene TRBJ2-1, with D possibly matching TRBD1 (5 bases). Trimming removed 5 bases from V and 5 bases from J, with 19 bases in between. The CDR3 has 16 amino acids. The germline V gene has CDR1 SEHNR and CDR2 FQNEAQ (reference sequence). The DNA for the CDR3 is TGTGCCAGCAGCCAGGGATTGCGCGGTAGTCACAATGAGCAGTTCTTC. It is translated as CASSQGLRGSHNEQFF.

This clonotype was counted a few times. The chain joins TRBV10-3 to TRBJ2-3, with D possibly being TRBD1 or TRBD2 (5 bases each). There are 13 residues in the CDR3. From germline, CDR1 is ENHRY and CDR2 SYGVKD. V shed 6 bases and J shed 1 base, with 8 bases lying between them. CDR3 in DNA: TGTGCCATCAGGGGGGTTGGCACAGATACGCAGTATTTT. Translating gives CAIRGVGTDTQYF.

This clonotype has a count of ten or more. V is TRBV28 and J is TRBJ1-5, with D maybe TRBD1 (5 bases). Germline V gene data show CDR1 as MDHEN and CDR2 as SYDVKM. This CDR3 is built from 14 residues. V dropped 6 bases and J dropped 0 bases, with 9 bases sitting between them. Here the CDR3 reads CASSRGGSNQPQHF. CDR3 bases: TGTGCCAGCAGCCGGGGGGGTAGCAATCAGCCCCAGCATTTT.

This clonotype was picked up a small number of times. This rearrangement joins TRBV5-6 to TRBJ2-1; weak D call: TRBD2 (5 bases). CDR1 and CDR2 (germline): SGHDT, YYEEEE. This CDR3 has 17 residues. With 0 bases removed from V and 6 bases from J, the gap between germline ends came to 19 bases. This CDR3 reads CASSLALVADGSNEQFF. Written as DNA, the CDR3 is TGTGCCAGCAGCTTGGCTTTAGTTGCGGATGGGAGCAATGAGCAGTTCTTC.

The chain joins TRBV6-2 or TRBV6-3 to TRBJ1-1, with TRBD1 identical over 8 bases. Trimming removed 8 bases from V and 0 bases from J; junction bases left unmatched: 17. Germline CDR1 is MNHEY and CDR2 is SVGEGT. This CDR3 is 18 amino acids long. CDR3: CASGDPGGEHLMNTEAFF. In nucleotides, the CDR3 is TGTGCCAGCGGCGATCCAGGGGGCGAACATCTCATGAACACTGAAGCTTTCTTT.

The chain combines TRBV5-1 with TRBJ2-5, with 8 bases matching TRBD1. The germline V gene encodes CDR1 SGHRS and CDR2 YFSETQ. This CDR3 is 15 amino acids long. V trimming: 4 bases; J trimming: 4 bases; junction bases outside the gene matches: 9. The CDR3, as DNA: TGCGCCAGCAGCGCGACAGGAGGACAGGGAGAGACCCAGTACTTC. This translates into CASSATGGQGETQYF.

This clonotype has at least ten counts. The rearrangement joins TRBV20-1 to TRBJ1-6; D ambiguous. Between the trimmed V and J ends, which lost 5 bases and 9 bases, there was a span of 17 bases. Germline V gives CDR1 DFQATT, CDR2 SNEGSKA (reference sequence). The CDR3 totals 14 residues. CDR3 bases: TGCAGTGCTCCGACGGCCCTGCGGGGTTCACCCCTCCACTTT. As protein: CSAPTALRGSPLHF.

The rearrangement uses TRBV19 and TRBJ2-2; no reliable D call. CDR1 and CDR2 from the germline V gene are LNHDA and SQIVND (reference sequence). The CDR3 totals 14 residues. Deletions cut 3 bases from V and 6 bases from J, with 11 bases between. The CDR3 coding sequence is TGTGCCAGTAGTATTAGGGTCGACGCCGGGGAGCTGTTTTTT. Protein product: CASSIRVDAGELFF.

With regard to this clonotype: This clone may be a read error of a much larger clone one base away. This chain uses TRBV5-1 with TRBJ2-3; 8 bases are a match to TRBD2. Per the germline V gene, CDR1 is SGHRS and CDR2 is YFSETQ. The J segment lost 0 bases and the V segment lost 5 bases, leaving 5 bases of the junction unmatched. CDR3 length: 15 residues. DNA of the CDR3: TGCGCCAGCAGTTTGACTAGCGCCAGCACAGATACGCAGTATTTT. This codes for CASSLTSASTDTQYF.

This clonotype was observed a few times. The V and J genes are TRBV5-1 and TRBJ2-2; D may correspond to TRBD1 or TRBD2 (5 bases each). V lost 1 base to trimming and J lost 0 bases, with 16 bases between them. The germline V gene encodes CDR1 SGHRS and CDR2 YFSETQ. The CDR3 contains 18 residues. The CDR3 loop reads CASSLLQPGTANTGELFF. The CDR3, as DNA: TGCGCCAGCAGCTTGTTACAACCCGGGACGGCGAACACCGGGGAGCTGTTTTTT.

This clonotype appeared a few times. This chain uses TRBV20-1 with TRBJ2-2; D uncertain. V was trimmed by 0 bases and J by 0 bases, leaving 11 bases between them. The CDR3 totals 16 residues. From germline, CDR1 is DFQATT and CDR2 SNEGSKA (reference sequence). CDR3 nucleotide sequence: TGCAGTGCTAGAGACAGCAAAACACCGAACACCGGGGAGCTGTTTTTT. Its translation is CSARDSKTPNTGELFF.

This chain joins TRBV7-8 and TRBJ2-3, with 7 bases aligning to TRBD2. CDR3 length equals 18 residues. V dropped 4 bases and J dropped 0; count of bases not matched to a gene: 13. CDR1 SGHVS and CDR2 FQNEAQ come from the germline V gene. The CDR3 DNA is TGTGCCAGCAGCTCGGATGCGCGGGAGAAGCCTAGCACAGATACGCAGTATTTT. Residues: CASSSDAREKPSTDTQYF. The full variable domain, in which reference TRBV7-8 and TRBJ2-3 provide the parts outside the CDR3, is GAGVSQSPRYKVAKRGQDVALRCDPISGHVSLFWYQQALGQGPEFLTYFQNEAQLDKSGLPSDRFFAERPEGSVSTLKIQRTQQEDSAVYLCASSSDAREKPSTDTQYFGPGTRLTVL.

The chain couples TRBV5-1 to TRBJ1-1; D might be TRBD1 (6 bases). The CDR3 runs to 15 residues. Per germline, CDR1 SGHRS and CDR2 YFSETQ. Trimming removed 4 bases at V and 1 base at J, with 14 bases between. The DNA for the CDR3 is TGCGCCAGCAGCGTGAGGTCGACAGGGAACACTGAAGCTTTCTTT. This encodes CASSVRSTGNTEAFF.

This clonotype was observed many times. The V gene is TRBV29-1, the J gene TRBJ2-4; possible D gene TRBD2, 7 bases. V was cut by 6 bases and J by 2 bases, with 14 bases left in between. The CDR3 is 14 residues long. Germline loops: CDR1 SQVTM, CDR2 ANQGSEA. CDR3 nucleotide sequence: TGCAGCGTGGGGGGCGGGGGATCCAAAAACATTCAGTACTTC. Its protein is CSVGGGGSKNIQYF. Using reference TRBV29-1 and TRBJ2-4 for the parts outside the CDR3, the full variable domain is SAVISQKPSRDICQRGTSLTIQCQVDSQVTMMFWYRQQPGQSLTLIATANQGSEATYESGFVIDKFPISRPNLTFSTLTVSNMSPEDSSIYLCSVGGGGSKNIQYFGAGTRLSVL.

Many counts were recorded for this clonotype. The V gene is TRBV5-1, the J gene TRBJ2-1; 11 bases align to TRBD2. Germline V lookup: CDR1 SGHRS, CDR2 YFSETQ. The length of the CDR3 is 17 residues. The ends lost 2 bases at V and 4 bases at J; junction bases unmatched: 8. This CDR3 is CASSFRTSGHLYNEQFF. The CDR3 nucleotides read TGCGCCAGCAGCTTTCGGACTAGCGGGCACCTTTACAATGAGCAGTTCTTC.

This clonotype was observed many times. The rearrangement links TRBV7-6 to TRBJ2-3, with TRBD1 matching 11 bases. This CDR3 is built from 17 residues. The J segment lost 5 bases and the V segment lost 2 bases, leaving 9 bases of the junction unmatched. From germline, CDR1 is SGHVS and CDR2 FNYEAQ. CDR3 nucleotide sequence: TGTGCCAGCAGCTTAAACCTACAGGACAGGGGGCTAGATACGCAGTATTTT. Amino acids: CASSLNLQDRGLDTQYF.

The chain has TRBV12-3 or TRBV12-4 and TRBJ1-4; possibly TRBD1 for D (6 bases). The V gene lost 8 bases and the J gene lost 3 bases, with 19 bases spanning the gap. This CDR3 is 16 amino acids long. CDR3 amino acids: CASGPRGRRSNEKLFF. DNA of the CDR3: TGTGCCAGCGGACCCCGGGGGCGACGATCTAATGAAAAACTGTTTTTT.

This clonotype was counted a few times. The chain employs TRBV11-3 and TRBJ2-2; D is unresolved. In germline, CDR1 is SGHNT, CDR2 YENEEA. V was shortened by 3 bases and J by 4 bases, with 12 bases between the two germline ends. The length of the CDR3 is 15 residues. The CDR3 coding sequence is TGTGCCAGCAGCTTTGACGACACATCCACCGGGGAGCTGTTTTTT. It translates to CASSFDDTSTGELFF.

This clonotype showed up just a few times. The chain's CDR3 is CASSQATGTSKETQYF. CDR3 nucleotides: TGTGCCAGCAGCCAAGCAACCGGGACGTCAAAAGAGACCCAGTACTTC. The chain uses TRBV4-2 and TRBJ2-5; D possibly uses TRBD1 or TRBD2 (5 bases each). The germline V gene has CDR1 LGHNA and CDR2 YNFKEQ. This CDR3 comprises 16 residues. V was shortened by 1 base and J by 3 bases, with 15 bases between the two germline ends.

V gene TRBV28 combines with J gene TRBJ2-3, with D possibly TRBD2 on 6 matching bases. The CDR3 contains 16 residues. The V gene's germline CDR1 is MDHEN and CDR2 SYDVKM. The ends were cut back, 5 bases at V and 5 bases at J, with 20 bases in the middle. CDR3 sequence (DNA): TGTGCCAGCAGTGCCTCCGGGGCGGGAATTGGAGATACGCAGTATTTT. Translating it yields CASSASGAGIGDTQYF.

J is TRBJ1-2 and V is TRBV2; D is unclear. V shed 4 bases and J shed 5 bases, with 8 bases lying between them. The CDR3 totals 12 residues. Per germline, CDR1 SNHLY and CDR2 FYNNEI. The DNA for the CDR3 is TGTGCCAGCAGTGTAAACAAGTATGGCTACACCTTC. This sequence encodes CASSVNKYGYTF.

CDR3 nucleotide sequence: TGTGCCTGGAGTTACAGTGGAAATCAGCCCCAGCATTTT. This translates into CAWSYSGNQPQHF. This chain links TRBV30 with TRBJ1-5; D gene ambiguous. CDR1 is GTSNPN, CDR2 SVGIG, per germline (reference sequence). V lost 2 bases and J lost 4, with 9 bases in between. There are 13 residues in the CDR3. Together with reference TRBV30 and TRBJ1-5, the CDR3 gives the full variable domain: SQTIHQWPATLVQPVGSPLSLECTVEGTSNPNLYWYRQAAGRGLQLLFYSVGIGQISSEVPQNLSASRPQDRQFILSSKKLLLSDSGFYLCAWSYSGNQPQHFGDGTRLSIL.

For this clonotype: This clone may be a read error of a much larger clone one base away. The chain combines TRBV6-5 with TRBJ2-7; possibly TRBD1 or TRBD2 for D (5 bases each). The CDR3 contains 15 residues. V lost 6 bases and J 2 bases, leaving 17 bases between the germline ends. The germline V gene encodes CDR1 MNHEY and CDR2 SVGAGI. The DNA of the CDR3 is TGTGCCAGCAGCCTAGGACTGGGGCGAACCTACGAGCAGTACTTC. Amino acids: CASSLGLGRTYEQYF.

As regards this clonotype: One end of the junction fails to match germline, which may point to a read error. The chain is built from TRBV6-6 and TRBJ2-2; D is perhaps TRBD1 (5 bases). This CDR3 is 16 amino acids long. Germline V CDR1 and CDR2: MNHNY, SVGAGI (reference sequence). The CDR3 nucleotides are TGTGCCAGCAGTTACTCGCAGGGAACGAACACAGGGGAGCTGTTTTTT. It translates to CASSYSQGTNTGELFF.

There are many counts of this clonotype. The chain links TRBV18 to TRBJ2-1; 13 bases line up with TRBD2. Germline V CDR1 and CDR2: KGHSH, LQKENI. The junction had 3 bases not matched to a gene; V was cut back by 3 bases and J by 10 bases. The CDR3 extends over 14 amino acids. CDR3 loop: CASSPGLAGLEQFF. DNA for the CDR3: TGTGCCAGCTCACCGGGACTAGCGGGGCTCGAGCAGTTCTTC. The variable domain in full, completed from reference TRBV18 and TRBJ2-1, reads NAGVMQNPRHLVRRRGQEARLRCSPMKGHSHVYWYRQLPEEGLKFMVYLQKENIIDESGMPKERFSAEFPKEGPSILRIQQVVRGDSAAYFCASSPGLAGLEQFFGPGTRLTVL.

The rearrangement uses TRBV6-6 and TRBJ2-2, with D possibly being TRBD1 (6 bases). V lost 2 bases and J 3 bases, leaving 16 bases between the germline ends. This CDR3 contains 17 residues. Germline CDR1 and CDR2: MNHNY and SVGAGI (reference sequence). The CDR3 is CASSYPYAGADTGELFF. The CDR3 nucleotides are TGTGCCAGCAGTTACCCCTACGCAGGGGCGGACACCGGGGAGCTGTTTTTT.

This clonotype was observed a few times. Relative to the germline gene, one junction end is altered; a read error may explain this. The rearrangement joins TRBV7-7 to TRBJ2-5, with 7 nucleotides matching TRBD2. The CDR3 totals 14 residues. CDR1 SSHAT and CDR2 FNYEAQ come from the germline V gene (reference sequence). DNA of the CDR3: TGTGCTAGCAGCTGGGGGGGAACCCGGGAGACCCAGTACTTC. It encodes CASSWGGTRETQYF.

V is TRBV12-3 or TRBV12-4 and J is TRBJ1-1; D perhaps matches TRBD1 (6 bases). The CDR3 has 18 amino acids. V lost 3 bases, J lost 1 base, and 21 bases lay in between. This CDR3 reads CASSFRLGTPQGNTEAFF. CDR3 DNA: TGTGCCAGCAGTTTCCGACTGGGGACACCGCAGGGGAACACTGAAGCTTTCTTT.

This clonotype was counted many times. This chain uses TRBV4-1 with TRBJ1-5; 7 positions agree with TRBD1. There are 16 residues in the CDR3. Per the germline V gene, CDR1 is MGHRA and CDR2 is YSYEKL. Losses at the gene ends were 4 bases for V and 0 bases for J; bases not matched to a gene: 6. This CDR3 reads CASSPRQGISNQPQHF. CDR3 coding DNA: TGCGCCAGCAGCCCGCGACAGGGAATTAGCAATCAGCCCCAGCATTTT.

This clonotype was seen a few times. The gene calls are TRBV5-1 and TRBJ2-3, with a possible D match to TRBD2 (5 bases). The ends were cut back, 5 bases at V and 6 bases at J, with 10 bases in the middle. Germline values: CDR1 SGHRS, CDR2 YFSETQ. CDR3 length: 12 residues. DNA of the CDR3: TGCGCCAGCAGTTTTAGCGTGGATACGCAGTATTTT. The encoded protein is CASSFSVDTQYF.

The V and J genes are TRBV30 and TRBJ1-5; D perhaps matches TRBD1 (6 bases). CDR3 length: 13 residues. Trimming stripped 2 bases from V and 7 bases from J, with 12 bases between. Germline values: CDR1 GTSNPN, CDR2 SVGIG (reference sequence). As DNA, the CDR3 is TGTGCCTGGAGTACACAGGGTATCCAGCCCCAGCATTTT. Its protein product is CAWSTQGIQPQHF.

This clonotype was found many times. This rearrangement joins TRBV7-9 to TRBJ1-5; D unclear. Germline V gene sequence: CDR1 SEHNR, CDR2 FQNEAQ (reference sequence). The V gene lost 6 bases and the J gene lost 3 bases, with 12 bases spanning the gap. There are 14 residues in the CDR3. This CDR3 reads CASRADGPNQPQHF. CDR3 nucleotides: TGTGCCAGCAGAGCGGACGGCCCCAATCAGCCCCAGCATTTT.